The clone carrying this T cell receptor beta chain was seen once. Its cognate antigen is unknown. An amount of RNA that ranged from roughly 0.5 to 1 ug was reverse transcribed with random hexamers. TCRdb itself ran the immunoSEQ multiplex PCR reads through MiXCR, one entry per CDR3 protein. The table includes about 140,000 distinct CDR3 sequences, over 90% detected once. This specimen belongs to a study of CD8 T cells in Susac syndrome. Study overall: At the time of blood draw, patients with Susac syndrome were therapy-naive, receiving corticosteroids, or receiving intravenous immunoglobulin alone.

General study points: The TCR sequencing and HLA analysis in the study involved a relatively small number of individuals, as the study acknowledged.

The CDR3 contains 12 residues. Between the trimmed V and J ends, which lost 8 bases and 4 bases, there was a span of 12 bases. Germline-derived CDR1 and CDR2 are MNHNY and SVGAGI (reference sequence). J is TRBJ2-7 and V is TRBV6-6; D possibly corresponds to TRBD1 (6 bases). The sequence came from a human donor with Susac syndrome. The sample was CD4+ T cells from PBMCs. For the CDR3, the DNA is TGTGCCAGCTCGGACAGAGAGTACGAGCAGTACTTC. Translated, it gives CASSDREYEQYF.